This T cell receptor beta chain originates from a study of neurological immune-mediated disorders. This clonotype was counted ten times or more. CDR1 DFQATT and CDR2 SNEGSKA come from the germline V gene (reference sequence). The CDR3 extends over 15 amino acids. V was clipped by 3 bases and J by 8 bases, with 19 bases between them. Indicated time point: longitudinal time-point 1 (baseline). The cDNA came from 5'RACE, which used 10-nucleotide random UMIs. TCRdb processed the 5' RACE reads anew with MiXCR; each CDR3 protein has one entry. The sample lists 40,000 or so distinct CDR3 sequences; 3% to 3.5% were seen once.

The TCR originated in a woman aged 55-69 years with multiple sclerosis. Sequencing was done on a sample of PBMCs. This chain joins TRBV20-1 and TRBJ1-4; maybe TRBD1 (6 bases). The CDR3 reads CSASPLQGNEEKLFF. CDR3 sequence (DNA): TGCAGTGCTAGCCCACTACAGGGCAACGAGGAAAAACTGTTTTTT.